This paragraph covers one T cell receptor beta chain sequence. These data belong to a study of blood T cell repertoires in COVID-19. This table comes from immunoSEQ multiplex PCR, and its TCRdb copy is limited to in-frame clones, with some not included. This sample yields 250,000 or so clones, of which approximately 90% are seen a single time; 8.8% belongs to the top ten. Source material: PBMCs or T cells enriched from blood (not recorded which). This receptor was identified in a man aged 35 to 55 who had recovered from COVID-19.

The CDR3 protein is CASSSLSSGEGGTDTQYF. CDR3 DNA sequence: TGTGCCAGCAGCTCCTTATCTAGCGGGGAGGGTGGCACAGATACGCAGTATTTT. The V call is TRBV7-6, the J call TRBJ2-3; 9 bases align to TRBD2. In germline, CDR1 is SGHVS, CDR2 FNYEAQ. The CDR3 totals 18 residues. Germline trimming cut 4 bases from V and 1 base from J; bases unmatched to any gene: 12.